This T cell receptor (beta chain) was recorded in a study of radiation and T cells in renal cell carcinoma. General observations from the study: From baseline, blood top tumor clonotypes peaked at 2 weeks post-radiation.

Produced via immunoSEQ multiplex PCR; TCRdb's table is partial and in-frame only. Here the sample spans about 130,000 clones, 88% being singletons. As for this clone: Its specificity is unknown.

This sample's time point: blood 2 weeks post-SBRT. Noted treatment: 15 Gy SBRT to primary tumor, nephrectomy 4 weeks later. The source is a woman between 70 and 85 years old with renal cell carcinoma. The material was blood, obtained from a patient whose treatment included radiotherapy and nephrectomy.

This CDR3 is CASRLSGTPYEQYF. CDR3 nucleotides: TGTGCCAGCCGGCTTTCCGGGACACCCTACGAGCAGTACTTC. The chain combines TRBV27 with TRBJ2-7, with D possibly being TRBD1 (6 bases). The CDR3 runs to 14 residues. The germline CDR1 and CDR2 sequences are MNHEY and SMNVEV (reference sequence). V gave up 8 bases and J gave up 2 bases, with 16 bases separating them.